This T cell receptor beta chain was captured by sequencing in a study of coeliac disease. Study information: Disease groups: newly diagnosed active, refractory type I, gluten-free-diet controlled. Study-wide results and caveats: Active celiac intraepithelial and lamina propria samples had lower TRB and TRG clonality than control samples. TRB repertoires were largely private, with most amino acid sequences found in only one sample. The authors judged this method unsuitable for unbiased gliadin-specific T cell detection. Intraepithelial and lamina propria fractions were not highly pure, so cross-contamination was possible.

J gave up 7 bases and V 3 bases, and 7 bases lay outside the gene matches. CDR1 and CDR2 from the germline V gene are MNHEY and SVGAGI. This CDR3 contains 15 residues. Generated by immunoSEQ multiplex PCR, the TCRdb table keeps only in-frame clones and is missing some. The sample has about 3,000 clones; 45% to 55% are singletons. This clone has only a few counts. As yet, its antigen is unknown. The receptor's source is a man aged 45-65 years with active celiac disease. The chain employs TRBV6-5 and TRBJ2-1; 9 positions match TRBD2. The sequenced material came from intraepithelial lymphocytes from the gut. CDR3 bases: TGTGCCAGCAGTTATGGGGCGGGGGGGAGTAATGAGCAGTTCTTC. Its translation: CASSYGAGGSNEQFF.